The 26 T cell receptor beta chains presented below share a single source sample, sequenced in a study of blood T cell repertoires in COVID-19. Measured with immunoSEQ multiplex PCR; TCRdb has only the in-frame clones, and not every one. The table lists fewer than 55,000 clones, 86% of them singletons. Sequences were obtained from peripheral blood. These receptors were obtained from an older woman with acute or convalescent COVID-19.

The rearrangement uses TRBV30 and TRBJ2-1, with TRBD1 identical over 7 bases. Germline V gives CDR1 GTSNPN, CDR2 SVGIG (reference sequence). The CDR3 has 18 residues. J was trimmed by 10 bases and V by 5 bases; bases with no gene match: 26. CDR3 nucleotides: TGTGCCTGGGTCCCTTGGAACAAAGACAGGGTGAGGCCACGGGAGCAGTTCTTC. As protein: CAWVPWNKDRVRPREQFF.

The chain uses TRBV5-1 and TRBJ1-2; D unclear. With 5 bases removed from V and 6 bases from J, the gap between germline ends came to 17 bases. Germline loops: CDR1 SGHRS, CDR2 YFSETQ. The CDR3 sequence is 14 residues long. The CDR3 coding sequence is TGCGCCAGCAGACTCGCAGCCACAGCCGATGGCTACACCTTC. This sequence encodes CASRLAATADGYTF.

The rearrangement uses TRBV30 and TRBJ2-1; perhaps TRBD1 as D (6 bases). Germline V gene data show CDR1 as GTSNPN and CDR2 as SVGIG (reference sequence). The length of the CDR3 is 13 residues. Trimming left V 8 bases short and J 8 bases short, with 19 bases between. The DNA of the CDR3 is TGTGCCCAAGACCGAGGGCCAGGGGATGAGCAGTTCTTC. This gives the protein CAQDRGPGDEQFF.

J is TRBJ2-3 and V is TRBV15; D is undetermined. This CDR3 has 13 amino acids. Trimming cost V 0 bases and J 4 bases, with 5 bases left between them. Germline lookup yields CDR1 LNHNV and CDR2 YYDKDF (reference sequence). The CDR3: CATSRDLADTQYF. The CDR3 DNA sequence: TGTGCCACCAGCAGAGATCTTGCAGATACGCAGTATTTT.

The chain links TRBV7-9 to TRBJ1-1, with D perhaps TRBD1 (5 bases). The CDR3 consists of 14 residues. Per the germline V gene, CDR1 is SEHNR and CDR2 is FQNEAQ (reference sequence). The germline V and J ends were trimmed by 2 bases and 4 bases, with 11 bases remaining between them. The CDR3 DNA reads TGTGCCAGCAGCTTACAGGGATTGGGCACTGAAGCTTTCTTT. It codes for CASSLQGLGTEAFF.

The J gene is TRBJ2-7, the V gene TRBV4-1, with 8 bases aligning to TRBD1. Losses at the gene ends were 4 bases for V and 5 bases for J; bases not matched to a gene: 7. This CDR3 has 14 residues. The germline CDR1 and CDR2 sequences are MGHRA and YSYEKL. CDR3 nucleotide sequence: TGCGCCAGCAGCCCACACCGGACAGGGAACGAGCAGTACTTC. It specifies CASSPHRTGNEQYF.

This clone turned up a few times. V usage is TRBV27 and J usage is TRBJ1-4, with 8 positions matching TRBD1. V trimming: 7 bases; J trimming: 0 bases; junction bases outside the gene matches: 13. The germline V gene has CDR1 MNHEY and CDR2 SMNVEV (reference sequence). CDR3 length equals 18 residues. Written as DNA, the CDR3 is TGTGCCAGCACTCTCACAGGGGGGACGGAGTCAACTAATGAAAAACTGTTTTTT. This sequence encodes CASTLTGGTESTNEKLFF.

V and J are TRBV5-1 and TRBJ2-2; D ambiguous. V was cut by 4 bases and J by 6 bases, with 13 bases left in between. This CDR3 region has 14 residues. Germline V gene lookup returns CDR1 SGHRS and CDR2 YFSETQ. This chain's CDR3 is CASSSTVPSGELFF. The CDR3 nucleotides read TGCGCCAGCAGCAGTACAGTACCGTCCGGGGAGCTGTTTTTT.

This chain joins TRBV3-1 (or the pseudogene TRBV3-2) and TRBJ1-2; D call uncertain. The germline gives CDR1 LGHDT, CDR2 YNNKEL (reference sequence). Trimming shortened V by 0 bases and J by 8 bases, and 7 bases separated the two germline ends. The CDR3 totals 12 residues. The CDR3 coding sequence is TGTGCCAGCAGCCAAGAATCGGTAGGCTACACCTTC. Its translation: CASSQESVGYTF.

This chain connects TRBV5-4 to TRBJ2-3; 9 positions match TRBD2. Germline V CDR1 and CDR2: SGHNT, YYREEE (reference sequence). The CDR3 is 16 amino acids. V lost 0 bases and J lost 1; bases outside the gene matches: 3. In DNA form, the CDR3 reads TGTGCCAGCAGCTTGGAATGGACTAGCGGCACAGATACGCAGTATTTT. Protein sequence: CASSLEWTSGTDTQYF.

The J gene is TRBJ2-5, the V gene TRBV5-5; 8 bases are a match to TRBD2. This CDR3 spans 16 amino acids. Germline V gives CDR1 SGHKS, CDR2 YYEKEE (reference sequence). J lost 4 bases, V lost 2 bases, and 10 bases had no gene match. The CDR3: CASSLSRLALTETQYF. The CDR3 DNA sequence: TGTGCCAGCAGCTTAAGTAGACTAGCGCTCACAGAGACCCAGTACTTC.

Only a few counts were recorded for this clone. The chain joins TRBV7-9 to TRBJ1-5, with D unresolved. The CDR3 covers 12 residues. In germline, CDR1 is SEHNR, CDR2 FQNEAQ (reference sequence). The V end was cut by 8 bases, the J end by 4 bases, with 9 bases between. The CDR3 DNA follows: TGTGCCAGCTCGTCAAATAATCAGCCCCAGCATTTT. It specifies CASSSNNQPQHF.

V usage is TRBV7-8 and J usage is TRBJ1-1; TRBD1 agrees at 8 bases. CDR3 length equals 13 residues. Germline CDR1 SGHVS, CDR2 FQNEAQ. J lost 4 bases, V lost 7 bases, and 5 bases had no gene match. CDR3 region: CASNTGGSTEAFF. The CDR3 bases are TGTGCCAGCAACACAGGGGGGAGCACTGAAGCTTTCTTT.

V and J are TRBV28 and TRBJ1-6; D might be TRBD1 (5 bases). Trimming pared 3 bases from V and 4 bases from J, leaving 13 bases between. CDR1 and CDR2 from the germline V gene are MDHEN and SYDVKM. The CDR3 is 16 residues long. CDR3 sequence reads: CASSFSGGLYNSPLHF. CDR3 sequence (DNA): TGTGCCAGCAGTTTCTCGGGGGGGTTGTATAATTCACCCCTCCACTTT.

This clone was seen once. The chain couples TRBV18 to TRBJ1-2; 7 nucleotides line up with TRBD1. CDR1 and CDR2 (germline): KGHSH, LQKENI. V dropped 1 base and J dropped 5; count of bases not matched to a gene: 1. The CDR3 covers 13 residues. CDR3 loop: CASSPLTGYGYTF. Written as DNA, the CDR3 is TGTGCCAGCTCACCACTGACAGGGTATGGCTACACCTTC.

The rearrangement joins TRBV3-1 (or the pseudogene TRBV3-2) to TRBJ1-1; D is undetermined. The V gene's germline CDR1 is LGHDT and CDR2 YNNKEL (reference sequence). Trimming stripped 1 base from V and 11 bases from J, with 23 bases between. The CDR3 has 16 amino acids. The CDR3 reads CASSQGIGGSPFWAFF. The CDR3 DNA reads as TGTGCCAGCAGCCAAGGAATTGGCGGGAGCCCTTTTTGGGCTTTCTTT.

This chain links TRBV10-3 with TRBJ2-5; TRBD2 aligns across 11 bases. The germline CDR1 and CDR2 sequences are ENHRY and SYGVKD. This CDR3 contains 17 residues. J was trimmed by 5 bases and V by 0 bases; bases with no gene match: 8. CDR3 amino acids: CAISESALAGVGETQYF. CDR3 sequence (DNA): TGTGCCATCAGTGAGTCCGCACTAGCGGGAGTCGGGGAGACCCAGTACTTC.

This chain joins TRBV5-1 and TRBJ1-1; the D is unclear. CDR3 size: 13 residues. Trimming left V 6 bases short and J 0 bases short, with 9 bases between. Per germline, CDR1 SGHRS and CDR2 YFSETQ. The CDR3 region has the DNA TGCGCCAGCAAACAAATCATGAACACTGAAGCTTTCTTT. Translation: CASKQIMNTEAFF.

The chain recombines TRBV27 with TRBJ1-2; D call uncertain. Germline V gives CDR1 MNHEY, CDR2 SMNVEV (reference sequence). V gave up 3 bases and J gave up 4 bases, with 12 bases separating them. The CDR3 has 14 residues. The CDR3 DNA is TGTGCCAGCAGTTTCCGCCACGAGGGCTATGGCTACACCTTC. It codes for CASSFRHEGYGYTF.

The chain joins TRBV3-1 (or the pseudogene TRBV3-2) to TRBJ2-3; TRBD2 aligns across 12 bases. V dropped 4 bases and J dropped 8; count of bases not matched to a gene: 10. The germline gives CDR1 LGHDT, CDR2 YNNKEL (reference sequence). This CDR3 comprises 16 residues. The DNA of the CDR3 is TGTGCCAGCAGCCGGACTAGCGGGGACCGGACGGCTACGCAGTATTTT. This codes for CASSRTSGDRTATQYF.

The chain has TRBV7-8 and TRBJ2-1, with D perhaps TRBD2 (6 bases). The CDR3 contains 15 residues. Germline V gene lookup returns CDR1 SGHVS and CDR2 FQNEAQ. V was clipped by 2 bases and J by 8 bases, with 16 bases between them. The CDR3 spells CASSLPGGSRYEQFF. CDR3 sequence (DNA): TGTGCCAGCAGCTTACCCGGGGGAAGCCGGTATGAGCAGTTCTTC.

The chain combines TRBV6-2 or TRBV6-3 with TRBJ2-5; 9 nucleotides match TRBD2. The ends lost 5 bases at V and 6 bases at J; junction bases unmatched: 19. This CDR3 contains 18 residues. The germline gives CDR1 MNHEY, CDR2 SVGEGT. This chain's CDR3 is CASSHPPLGREGLKTQYF. The DNA for the CDR3 is TGTGCCAGCAGTCACCCCCCTTTGGGGCGGGAGGGCCTGAAGACCCAGTACTTC.

The chain uses TRBV5-6 and TRBJ2-5; 7 bases agree with TRBD2. Germline assignment: CDR1 SGHDT and CDR2 YYEEEE. The V and J ends lost 4 bases and 4 bases, in that order; junction bases with no gene match: 10. The CDR3 has 15 amino acids. In DNA form, the CDR3 reads TGTGCCAGCAGCCTCCTGGGGCGGGAGTTAGAGACCCAGTACTTC. Protein: CASSLLGRELETQYF.

The chain uses TRBV6-5 and TRBJ1-4; D gene unclear. Trimming took off 8 bases at V and 5 bases at J, with 12 bases between the two ends. This CDR3 is built from 13 residues. CDR1 MNHEY and CDR2 SVGAGI come from the germline V gene. The chain's CDR3 is CASLRSQNEKLFF. The DNA for the CDR3 is TGTGCCAGCCTCAGGTCCCAAAATGAAAAACTGTTTTTT.

This chain uses TRBV18 with TRBJ2-1, with a possible D match to TRBD1 (7 bases). Germline-derived CDR1 and CDR2 are KGHSH and LQKENI. CDR3 length equals 14 residues. Trimming removed 3 bases at V and 15 bases at J, with 21 bases between. The CDR3 reads CASSPPGGGQNPFF. DNA of the CDR3: TGTGCCAGCTCACCCCCTGGAGGGGGCCAAAATCCGTTCTTC.

V is TRBV29-1 and J is TRBJ2-7, with 11 bases that match TRBD2. With 6 bases clipped from V and 3 bases from J, the junction kept 7 bases outside the gene matches. The CDR3 is 14 residues long. CDR1 is SQVTM and CDR2 is ANQGSEA in the germline V gene. The CDR3 nucleotides are TGCAGCGTAGATGTAGCGGGAGGGGGCTACGAGCAGTACTTC. It specifies CSVDVAGGGYEQYF.